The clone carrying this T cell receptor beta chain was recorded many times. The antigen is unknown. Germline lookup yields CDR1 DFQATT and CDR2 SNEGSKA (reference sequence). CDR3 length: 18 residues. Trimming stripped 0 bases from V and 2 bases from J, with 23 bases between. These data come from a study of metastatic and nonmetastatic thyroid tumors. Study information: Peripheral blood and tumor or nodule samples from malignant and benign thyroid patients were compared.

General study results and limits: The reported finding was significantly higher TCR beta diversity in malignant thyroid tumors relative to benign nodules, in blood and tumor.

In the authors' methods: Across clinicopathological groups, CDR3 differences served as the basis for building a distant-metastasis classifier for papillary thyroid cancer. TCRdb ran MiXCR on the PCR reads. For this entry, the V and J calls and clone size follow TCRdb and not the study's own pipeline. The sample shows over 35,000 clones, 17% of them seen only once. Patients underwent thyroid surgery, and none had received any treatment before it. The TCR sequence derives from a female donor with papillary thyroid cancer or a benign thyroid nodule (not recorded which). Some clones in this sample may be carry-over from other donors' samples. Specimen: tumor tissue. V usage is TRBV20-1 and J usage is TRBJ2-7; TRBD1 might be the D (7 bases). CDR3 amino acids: CSARDSGDRVFGAYEQYF. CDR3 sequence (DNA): TGCAGTGCTAGAGATTCGGGAGACAGGGTGTTTGGGGCCTACGAGCAGTACTTC.